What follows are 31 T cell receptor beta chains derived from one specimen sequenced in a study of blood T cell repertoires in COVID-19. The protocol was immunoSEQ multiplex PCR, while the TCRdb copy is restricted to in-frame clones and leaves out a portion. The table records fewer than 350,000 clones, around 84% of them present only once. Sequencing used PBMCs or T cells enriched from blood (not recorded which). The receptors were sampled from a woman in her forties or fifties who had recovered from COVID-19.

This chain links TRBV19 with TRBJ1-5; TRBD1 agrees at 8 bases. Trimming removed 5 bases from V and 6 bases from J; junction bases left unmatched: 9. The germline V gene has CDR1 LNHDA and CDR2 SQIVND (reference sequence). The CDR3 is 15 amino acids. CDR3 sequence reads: CASSSLAGGVQPQHF. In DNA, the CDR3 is TGTGCCAGTAGTTCCTTGGCAGGGGGCGTTCAGCCCCAGCATTTT.

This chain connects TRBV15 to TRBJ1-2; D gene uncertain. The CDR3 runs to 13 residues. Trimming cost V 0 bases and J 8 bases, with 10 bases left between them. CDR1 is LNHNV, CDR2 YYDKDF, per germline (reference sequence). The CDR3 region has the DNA TGTGCCACCAGCAGAGATTTAGGGAGCGGCTACACCTTC. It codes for CATSRDLGSGYTF.

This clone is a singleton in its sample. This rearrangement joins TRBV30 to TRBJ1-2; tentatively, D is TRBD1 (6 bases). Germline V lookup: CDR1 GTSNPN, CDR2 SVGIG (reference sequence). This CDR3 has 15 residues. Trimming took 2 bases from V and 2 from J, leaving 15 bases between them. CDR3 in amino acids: CAWSPARGLNYGYTF. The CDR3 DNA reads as TGTGCCTGGAGTCCCGCCAGGGGCCTGAACTATGGCTACACCTTC.

The CDR3 protein is CASSRGGTEAFF. CDR3 nucleotides: TGTGCCAGCAGCCGAGGTGGGACTGAAGCTTTCTTT. This sequence joins TRBV5-6 and TRBJ1-1; D is ambiguous. Looked up from germline, CDR1 is SGHDT and CDR2 is YYEEEE. V was cut by 4 bases and J by 5 bases, with 9 bases left in between. The CDR3 is made up of 12 amino acids. The variable domain in full, completed from reference TRBV5-6 and TRBJ1-1, reads DAGVTQSPTHLIKTRGQQVTLRCSPKSGHDTVSWYQQALGQGPQFIFQYYEEEERQRGNFPDRFSGHQFPNYSSELNVNALLLGDSALYLCASSRGGTEAFFGQGTRLTVV.

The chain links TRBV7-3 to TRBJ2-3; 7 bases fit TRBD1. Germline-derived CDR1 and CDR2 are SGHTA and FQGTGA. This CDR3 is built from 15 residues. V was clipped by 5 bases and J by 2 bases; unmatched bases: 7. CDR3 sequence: CASSRGGFNTDTQYF. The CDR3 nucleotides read TGTGCCAGCAGCCGAGGGGGCTTTAACACAGATACGCAGTATTTT.

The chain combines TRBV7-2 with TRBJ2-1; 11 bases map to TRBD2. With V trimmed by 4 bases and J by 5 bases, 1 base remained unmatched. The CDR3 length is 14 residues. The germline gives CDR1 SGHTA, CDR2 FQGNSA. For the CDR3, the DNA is TGTGCCAGCAGCTCGACTAGCGGGGACAATGAGCAGTTCTTC. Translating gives CASSSTSGDNEQFF.

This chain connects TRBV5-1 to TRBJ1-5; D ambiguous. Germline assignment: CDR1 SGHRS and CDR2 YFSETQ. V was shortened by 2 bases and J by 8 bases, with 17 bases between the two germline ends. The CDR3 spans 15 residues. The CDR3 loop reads CASSFGMGSGEPQHF. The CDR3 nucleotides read TGCGCCAGCAGCTTCGGGATGGGTTCCGGTGAGCCCCAGCATTTT.

The CDR3 region has the DNA TGCGCCAGCAGCCAGGGACAGGAGAGAGAAGCTTTCTTT. It yields the protein CASSQGQEREAFF. This rearrangement joins TRBV4-1 to TRBJ1-1, with 8 bases fitting TRBD1. Germline V gene sequence: CDR1 MGHRA, CDR2 YSYEKL. With V trimmed by 3 bases and J by 8 bases, 5 bases remained unmatched. The CDR3 extends over 13 amino acids.

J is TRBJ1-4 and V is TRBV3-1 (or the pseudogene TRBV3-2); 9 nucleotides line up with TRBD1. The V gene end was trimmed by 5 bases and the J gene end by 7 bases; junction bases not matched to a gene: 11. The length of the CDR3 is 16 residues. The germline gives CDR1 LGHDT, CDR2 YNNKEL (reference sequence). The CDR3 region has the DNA TGTGCCAGCAGCAAAGGCAGTACAGGGGGCTTTGAAAAACTGTTTTTT. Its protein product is CASSKGSTGGFEKLFF.

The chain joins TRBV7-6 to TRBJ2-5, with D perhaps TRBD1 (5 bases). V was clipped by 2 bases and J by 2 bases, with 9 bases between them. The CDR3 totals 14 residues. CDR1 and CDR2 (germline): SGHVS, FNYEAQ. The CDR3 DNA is TGTGCCAGCAGCTTAAATAGACAGCAAGAGACCCAGTACTTC. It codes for CASSLNRQQETQYF.

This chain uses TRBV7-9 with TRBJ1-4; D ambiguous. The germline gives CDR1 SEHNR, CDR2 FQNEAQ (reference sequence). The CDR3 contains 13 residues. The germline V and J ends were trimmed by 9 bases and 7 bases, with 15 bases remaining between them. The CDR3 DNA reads TGTGCCAGTCTAGGAGGGTCCACTGAAAAACTGTTTTTT. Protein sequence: CASLGGSTEKLFF.

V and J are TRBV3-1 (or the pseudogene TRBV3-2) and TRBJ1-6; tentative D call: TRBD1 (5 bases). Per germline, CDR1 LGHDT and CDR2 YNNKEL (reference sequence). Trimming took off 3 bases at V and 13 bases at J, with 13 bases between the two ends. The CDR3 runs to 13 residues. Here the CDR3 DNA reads TGTGCCAGCAGCCACCCTCGGGGGTCTCCCCTCCACTTT. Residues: CASSHPRGSPLHF.

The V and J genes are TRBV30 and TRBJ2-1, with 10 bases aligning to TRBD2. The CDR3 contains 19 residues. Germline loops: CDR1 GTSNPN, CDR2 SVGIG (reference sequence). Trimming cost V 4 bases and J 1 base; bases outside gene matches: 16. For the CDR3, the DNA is TGTGCCTGGACCCCTCGTAGCGGGAGGAGGTTCGGGTCCTACAATGAGCAGTTCTTC. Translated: CAWTPRSGRRFGSYNEQFF.

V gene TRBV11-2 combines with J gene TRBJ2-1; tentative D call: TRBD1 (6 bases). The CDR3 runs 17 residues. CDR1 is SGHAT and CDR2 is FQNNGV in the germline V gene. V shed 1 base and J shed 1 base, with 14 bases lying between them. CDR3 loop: CASSLAPRGSSYNEQFF. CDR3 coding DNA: TGTGCCAGCAGCTTAGCCCCCAGGGGATCGTCCTACAATGAGCAGTTCTTC.

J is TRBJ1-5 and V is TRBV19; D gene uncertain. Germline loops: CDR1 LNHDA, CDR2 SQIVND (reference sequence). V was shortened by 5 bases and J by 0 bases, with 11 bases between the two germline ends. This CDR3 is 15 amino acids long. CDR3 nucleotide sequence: TGTGCCAGTAGTGCAGACAAGATTAGCAATCAGCCCCAGCATTTT. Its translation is CASSADKISNQPQHF.

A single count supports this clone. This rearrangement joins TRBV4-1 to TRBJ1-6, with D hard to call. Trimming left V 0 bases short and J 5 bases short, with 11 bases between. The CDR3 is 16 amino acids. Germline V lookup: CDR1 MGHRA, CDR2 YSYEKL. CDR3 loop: CASSQEGRRDNSPLHF. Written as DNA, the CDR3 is TGCGCCAGCAGCCAAGAGGGGAGGAGGGATAATTCACCCCTCCACTTT.

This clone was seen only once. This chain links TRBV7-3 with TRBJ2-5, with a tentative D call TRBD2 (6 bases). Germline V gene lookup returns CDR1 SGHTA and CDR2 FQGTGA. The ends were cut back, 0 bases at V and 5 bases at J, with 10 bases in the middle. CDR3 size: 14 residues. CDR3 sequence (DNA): TGTGCCAGCAGCTTAACGGCGGGGATGGAGACCCAGTACTTC. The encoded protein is CASSLTAGMETQYF.

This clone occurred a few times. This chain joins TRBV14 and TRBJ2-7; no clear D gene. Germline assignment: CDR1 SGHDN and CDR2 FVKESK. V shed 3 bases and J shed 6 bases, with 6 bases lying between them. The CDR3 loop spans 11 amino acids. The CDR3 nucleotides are TGTGCCAGCAGCCAGAGCTTCGAGCAGTACTTC. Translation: CASSQSFEQYF.

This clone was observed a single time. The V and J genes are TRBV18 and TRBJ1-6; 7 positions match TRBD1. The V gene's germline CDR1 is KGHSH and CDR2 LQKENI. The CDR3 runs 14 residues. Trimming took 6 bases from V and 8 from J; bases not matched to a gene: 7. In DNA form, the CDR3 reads TGTGCCAGCTCTGCGGAGACAGGGTATTCACCCCTCCACTTT. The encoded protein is CASSAETGYSPLHF.

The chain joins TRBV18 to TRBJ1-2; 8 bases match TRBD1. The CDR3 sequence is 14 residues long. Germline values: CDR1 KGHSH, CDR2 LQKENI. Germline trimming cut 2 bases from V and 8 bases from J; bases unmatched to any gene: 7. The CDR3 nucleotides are TGTGCCAGCTCACCATTGGGACAGGCTGAGGGCTACACCTTC. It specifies CASSPLGQAEGYTF.

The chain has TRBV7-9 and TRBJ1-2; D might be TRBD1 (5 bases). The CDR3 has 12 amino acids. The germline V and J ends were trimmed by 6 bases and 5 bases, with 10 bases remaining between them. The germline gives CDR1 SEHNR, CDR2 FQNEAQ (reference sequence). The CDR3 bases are TGTGCCAGCAGGACAGAAAGTTATGGCTACACCTTC. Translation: CASRTESYGYTF. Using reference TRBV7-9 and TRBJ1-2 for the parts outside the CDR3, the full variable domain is DTGVSQNPRHKITKRGQNVTFRCDPISEHNRLYWYRQTLGQGPEFLTYFQNEAQLEKSRLLSDRFSAERPKGSFSTLEIQRTEQGDSAMYLCASRTESYGYTFGSGTRLTVV.

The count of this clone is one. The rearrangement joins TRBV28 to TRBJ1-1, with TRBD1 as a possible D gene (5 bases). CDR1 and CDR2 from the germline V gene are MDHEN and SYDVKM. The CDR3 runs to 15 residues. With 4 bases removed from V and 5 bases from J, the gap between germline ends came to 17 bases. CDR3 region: CASSYAPGSLTEAFF. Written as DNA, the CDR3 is TGTGCCAGCAGTTACGCCCCAGGGTCTTTGACTGAAGCTTTCTTT.

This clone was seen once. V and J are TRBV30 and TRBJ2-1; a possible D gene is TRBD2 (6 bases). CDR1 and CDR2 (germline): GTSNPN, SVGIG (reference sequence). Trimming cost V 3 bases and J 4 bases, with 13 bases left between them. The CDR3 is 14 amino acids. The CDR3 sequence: CAWRPSAGYNEQFF. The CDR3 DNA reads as TGTGCCTGGAGACCCTCCGCGGGATACAATGAGCAGTTCTTC.

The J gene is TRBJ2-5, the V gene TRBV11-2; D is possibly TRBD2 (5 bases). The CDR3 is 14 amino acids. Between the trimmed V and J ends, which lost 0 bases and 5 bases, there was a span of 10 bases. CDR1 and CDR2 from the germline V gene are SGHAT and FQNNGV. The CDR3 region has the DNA TGTGCCAGCAGCTTAGAGGGCGGGTGGGAGACCCAGTACTTC. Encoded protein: CASSLEGGWETQYF.

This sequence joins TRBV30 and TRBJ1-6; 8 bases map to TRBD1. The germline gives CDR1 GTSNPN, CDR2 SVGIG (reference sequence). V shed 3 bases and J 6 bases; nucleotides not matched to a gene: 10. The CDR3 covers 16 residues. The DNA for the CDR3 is TGTGCCTGGAGGCCTCGACAGGGGATCGGTAATTCACCCCTCCACTTT. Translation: CAWRPRQGIGNSPLHF.

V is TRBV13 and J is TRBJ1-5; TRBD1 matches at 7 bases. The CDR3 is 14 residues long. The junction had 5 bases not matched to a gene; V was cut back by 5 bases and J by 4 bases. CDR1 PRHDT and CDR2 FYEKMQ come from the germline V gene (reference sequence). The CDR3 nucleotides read TGTGCCAGCAGCGTACAGGGGAAAAATCAGCCCCAGCATTTT. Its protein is CASSVQGKNQPQHF.

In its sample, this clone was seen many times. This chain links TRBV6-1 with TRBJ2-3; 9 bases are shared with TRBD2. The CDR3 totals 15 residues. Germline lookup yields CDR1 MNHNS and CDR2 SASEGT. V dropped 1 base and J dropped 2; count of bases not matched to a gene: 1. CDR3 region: CASSEGGGATDTQYF. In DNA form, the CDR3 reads TGTGCCAGCAGTGAAGGCGGGGGGGCCACAGATACGCAGTATTTT.

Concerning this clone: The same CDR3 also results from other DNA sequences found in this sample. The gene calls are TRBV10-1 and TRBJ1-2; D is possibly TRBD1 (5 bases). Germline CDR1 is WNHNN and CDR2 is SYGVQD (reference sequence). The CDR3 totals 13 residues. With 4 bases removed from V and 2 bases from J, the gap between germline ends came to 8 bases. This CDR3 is CASSVDRNYGYTF. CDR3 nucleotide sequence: TGCGCCAGCAGTGTTGACAGAAACTATGGCTACACCTTC.

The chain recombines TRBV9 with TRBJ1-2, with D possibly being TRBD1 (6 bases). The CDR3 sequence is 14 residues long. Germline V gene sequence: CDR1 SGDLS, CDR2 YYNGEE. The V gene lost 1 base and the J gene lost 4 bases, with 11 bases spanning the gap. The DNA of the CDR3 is TGTGCCAGCAGCGTACAAGGGGGTCCCTATGGCTACACCTTC. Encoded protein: CASSVQGGPYGYTF.

CDR3 loop: CASSQVGQGATEAFF. The CDR3 DNA reads as TGTGCCAGCAGCCAAGTCGGCCAGGGGGCGACTGAAGCTTTCTTT. The chain uses TRBV4-2 and TRBJ1-1; 8 nucleotides align to TRBD1. CDR1 is LGHNA, CDR2 YNFKEQ, per germline. CDR3 length equals 15 residues. The trim removed 1 base at V and 5 bases at J, leaving 6 bases unmatched.

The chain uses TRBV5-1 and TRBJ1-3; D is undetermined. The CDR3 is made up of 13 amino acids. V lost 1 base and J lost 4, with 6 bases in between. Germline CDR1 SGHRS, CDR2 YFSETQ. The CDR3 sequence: CASSLYIGNTIYF. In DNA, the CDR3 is TGCGCCAGCAGCTTGTACATAGGAAACACCATATATTTT.